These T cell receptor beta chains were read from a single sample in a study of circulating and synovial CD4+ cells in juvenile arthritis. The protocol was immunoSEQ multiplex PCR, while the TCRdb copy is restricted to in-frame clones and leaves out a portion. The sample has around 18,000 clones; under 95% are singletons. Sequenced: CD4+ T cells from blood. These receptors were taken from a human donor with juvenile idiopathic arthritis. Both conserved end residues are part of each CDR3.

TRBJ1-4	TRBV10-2	CATMDRGTSNSNEKLFF
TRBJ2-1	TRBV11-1	CASSLDQVGGNEQFF
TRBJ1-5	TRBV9	CASSVDGQPNQPQHF
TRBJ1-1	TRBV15	CATSRPPRYTEAFF
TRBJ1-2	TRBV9	CASSVPWARGGYTF
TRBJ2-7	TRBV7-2	CASSPRDSSYEQYF
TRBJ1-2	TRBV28	CASSYGTKYGYTF
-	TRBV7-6	CASSSLSAGDTYEQYF
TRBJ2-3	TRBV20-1	CSAMTGTQYF
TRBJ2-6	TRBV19	CASSMDRAPGANVLTF
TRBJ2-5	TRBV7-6	CASSQNTGYRGQETQYF
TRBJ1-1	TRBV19	CASSIRRVAFF
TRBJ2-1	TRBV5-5	CASSAGQGNYNEQFF
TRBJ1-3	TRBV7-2	CASSLEGDSGNTIYF
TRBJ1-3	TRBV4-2	CASSQDGGAGNTIYF
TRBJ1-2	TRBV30	CAWGKLGHVNYGYTF
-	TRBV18	CASSPPGGISYEQYF
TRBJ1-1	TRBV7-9	CAFLPKTGTRKAFF
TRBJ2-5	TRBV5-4	CASSPSGRSGETQYF
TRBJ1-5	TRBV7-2	CASSLAGGGNQPQHF
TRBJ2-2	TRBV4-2	CASSQTGLASEELFF
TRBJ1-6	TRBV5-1	CASSLETGNSPLHF
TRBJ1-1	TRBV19	CASSLDSWNTEAFF
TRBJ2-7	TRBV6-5	CASSYRDEQYF
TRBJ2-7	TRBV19	CASSYGTGVTYEQYF
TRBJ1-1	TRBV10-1	CASSGAAANTEAFF
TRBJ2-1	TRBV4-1	CASSTRQGRNNEQFF
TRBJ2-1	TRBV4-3	CASSQGDYQYYNEQFF
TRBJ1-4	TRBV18	CASSPPTGMEDNEKLFF
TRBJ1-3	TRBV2	CASRDRAGNTIYF
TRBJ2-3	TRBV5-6	CASSGLTGPVRYF